Below, 14 T cell receptor beta chains from the same sample are listed, as sequenced in a study of T cell clonotyping in hematopoietic cell transplantation. The protocol was immunoSEQ multiplex PCR, while the TCRdb copy is restricted to in-frame clones and leaves out a portion. The sample holds under 45,000 clones; about 90% are singletons and the top ten take 1.5% to 2%. Sequenced sample: peripheral blood mononuclear cells. The receptors derive from a woman between 40 and 55 years old in good health. Some clones in this sample may be carry-over from other donors' samples.

This clone appeared once. This chain links TRBV19 with TRBJ1-1, with D uncertain. Germline V gene sequence: CDR1 LNHDA, CDR2 SQIVND (reference sequence). This CDR3 is built from 15 residues. V gave up 8 bases and J gave up 1 base, with 17 bases separating them. The CDR3 coding sequence is TGTGCCAGTTATTCGAGCGGAAGGCAGAACACTGAAGCTTTCTTT. Encoded protein: CASYSSGRQNTEAFF.

The V gene is TRBV29-1, the J gene TRBJ2-7, with D perhaps TRBD2 (6 bases). The CDR3 is 14 amino acids. Germline lookup yields CDR1 SQVTM and CDR2 ANQGSEA. Deletions cut 0 bases from V and 6 bases from J, with 15 bases between. In DNA form, the CDR3 reads TGCAGCGTTGAAGATCTTAGGCAGGGAGGCGAGCAGTACTTC. This sequence encodes CSVEDLRQGGEQYF.

The chain recombines TRBV30 with TRBJ1-1; D gene ambiguous. The CDR3 contains 13 residues. V gave up 1 base and J gave up 3 bases, with 9 bases separating them. The V gene's germline CDR1 is GTSNPN and CDR2 SVGIG (reference sequence). The CDR3 reads CAWSGRADTEAFF. The CDR3 nucleotides are TGTGCCTGGAGTGGGAGGGCAGACACTGAAGCTTTCTTT. The full variable domain, its missing parts supplied by reference TRBV30 and TRBJ1-1, is SQTIHQWPATLVQPVGSPLSLECTVEGTSNPNLYWYRQAAGRGLQLLFYSVGIGQISSEVPQNLSASRPQDRQFILSSKKLLLSDSGFYLCAWSGRADTEAFFGQGTRLTVV.

V usage is TRBV5-5 and J usage is TRBJ1-5; no clear D. V lost 0 bases to trimming and J lost 3 bases, with 7 bases between them. The CDR3 sequence is 14 residues long. CDR1 is SGHKS and CDR2 is YYEKEE in the germline V gene (reference sequence). This CDR3 reads CASSLDRVNQPQHF. CDR3 DNA sequence: TGTGCCAGCAGCTTGGACCGGGTCAATCAGCCCCAGCATTTT.

The chain recombines TRBV30 with TRBJ1-5; no clear D. The CDR3 spans 13 residues. With 2 bases removed from V and 0 bases from J, the gap between germline ends came to 5 bases. Germline CDR1 reads GTSNPN; CDR2 reads SVGIG (reference sequence). In DNA, the CDR3 is TGTGCCTGGAGTAGGACTAGCAATCAGCCCCAGCATTTT. Protein sequence: CAWSRTSNQPQHF. The variable domain in full, with the rest retrieved from reference TRBV30 and TRBJ1-5, is SQTIHQWPATLVQPVGSPLSLECTVEGTSNPNLYWYRQAAGRGLQLLFYSVGIGQISSEVPQNLSASRPQDRQFILSSKKLLLSDSGFYLCAWSRTSNQPQHFGDGTRLSIL.

This rearrangement joins TRBV10-3 to TRBJ1-5; 8 nucleotides line up with TRBD1. Trimming took 5 bases from V and 6 from J; bases not matched to a gene: 6. CDR1 is ENHRY and CDR2 is SYGVKD in the germline V gene. This CDR3 spans 14 amino acids. The CDR3 is CAISSDRVGQPQHF. CDR3 sequence (DNA): TGTGCCATCAGTTCGGACAGGGTGGGTCAGCCCCAGCATTTT.

This clone was detected once. The chain couples TRBV5-8 to TRBJ2-3, with 7 bases matching TRBD2. There are 16 residues in the CDR3. Unmatched junction bases numbered 12, after V lost 5 bases and J lost 3 bases. CDR1 SGHTS and CDR2 YDEGEE come from the germline V gene. The CDR3 reads CASSPPGTMSTDTQYF. DNA of the CDR3: TGTGCCAGCAGTCCGCCCGGGACTATGTCAACAGATACGCAGTATTTT.

CDR3 nucleotides: TGTGCCAGCAGCTTAGAGGGCAACTCTGGAAACACCATATATTTT. Protein: CASSLEGNSGNTIYF. The chain combines TRBV7-2 with TRBJ1-3; no definite D call. There are 15 residues in the CDR3. V dropped 1 base and J dropped 0 bases, with 7 bases sitting between them. CDR1 and CDR2 from the germline V gene are SGHTA and FQGNSA.

This chain uses TRBV5-4 with TRBJ1-4; possibly TRBD1 for D (5 bases). Per the germline V gene, CDR1 is SGHNT and CDR2 is YYREEE (reference sequence). CDR3 size: 14 residues. The germline V and J ends were trimmed by 0 bases and 6 bases, with 9 bases remaining between them. The CDR3 DNA follows: TGTGCCAGCAGCTTGGACAGGCAAGATGAAAAACTGTTTTTT. The encoded protein is CASSLDRQDEKLFF.

The chain couples TRBV7-8 to TRBJ2-5; tentatively, D is TRBD1 or TRBD2 (6 bases each). CDR1 SGHVS and CDR2 FQNEAQ come from the germline V gene. V shed 0 bases and J shed 4 bases, with 15 bases lying between them. The CDR3 totals 16 residues. The CDR3 reads CASSLAFGGMGETQYF. CDR3 nucleotide sequence: TGTGCCAGCAGCTTAGCCTTCGGGGGCATGGGAGAGACCCAGTACTTC.

The chain recombines TRBV25-1 with TRBJ1-2, with D maybe TRBD1 (5 bases). The CDR3 spans 16 residues. The V and J ends lost 1 base and 1 base respectively, with 13 bases between them. The V gene's germline CDR1 is MGHDK and CDR2 SYGVNS. The CDR3 DNA reads TGTGCCAGCAGTGAATTTCGGGCAGGGAGTAACTATGGCTACACCTTC. This encodes CASSEFRAGSNYGYTF.

V is TRBV7-2 and J is TRBJ2-7; the D is unclear. V lost 1 base and J lost 6, with 10 bases in between. Germline loops: CDR1 SGHTA, CDR2 FQGNSA. This CDR3 has 13 residues. CDR3 in DNA: TGTGCCAGCAGCTTAGGGACGCTTGGCGAGCAGTACTTC. Translation gives CASSLGTLGEQYF.

The chain has TRBV6-5 and TRBJ2-7; D not certain. V dropped 8 bases and J dropped 3 bases, with 11 bases sitting between them. The CDR3 is 12 residues long. Per germline, CDR1 MNHEY and CDR2 SVGAGI. CDR3 amino acids: CASAEKSYEQYF. In DNA, the CDR3 is TGTGCCAGCGCGGAGAAGAGCTACGAGCAGTACTTC.

The chain is built from TRBV7-2 and TRBJ1-2; D remains unclear. This CDR3 is built from 14 residues. In germline, CDR1 is SGHTA, CDR2 FQGNSA. Deletions cut 2 bases from V and 1 base from J, with 8 bases between. CDR3 coding DNA: TGTGCCAGCAGCTTATATGACCTTAACTATGGCTACACCTTC. Protein sequence: CASSLYDLNYGYTF.